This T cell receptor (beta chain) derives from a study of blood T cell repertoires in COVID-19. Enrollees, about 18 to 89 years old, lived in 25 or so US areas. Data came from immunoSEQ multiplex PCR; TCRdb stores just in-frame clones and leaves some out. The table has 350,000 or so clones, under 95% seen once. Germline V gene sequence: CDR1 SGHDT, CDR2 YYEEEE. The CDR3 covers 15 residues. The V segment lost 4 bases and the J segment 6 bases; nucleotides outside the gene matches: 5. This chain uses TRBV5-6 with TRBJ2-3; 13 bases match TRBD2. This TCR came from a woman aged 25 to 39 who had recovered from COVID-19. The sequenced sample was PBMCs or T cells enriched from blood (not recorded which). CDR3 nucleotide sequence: TGTGCCAGCAGCACTACTAGCGGGGGGGCTGATACGCAGTATTTT. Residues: CASSTTSGGADTQYF.